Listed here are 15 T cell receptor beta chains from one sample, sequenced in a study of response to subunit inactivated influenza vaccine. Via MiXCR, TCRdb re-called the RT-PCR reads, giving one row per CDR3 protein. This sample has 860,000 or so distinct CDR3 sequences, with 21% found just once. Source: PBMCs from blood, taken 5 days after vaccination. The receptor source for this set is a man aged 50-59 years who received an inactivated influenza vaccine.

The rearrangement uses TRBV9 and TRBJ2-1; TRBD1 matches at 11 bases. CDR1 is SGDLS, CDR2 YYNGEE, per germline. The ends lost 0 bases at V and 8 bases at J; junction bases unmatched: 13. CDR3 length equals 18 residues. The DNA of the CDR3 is TGTGCCAGCAGCGTAGGGACAGGGGGCGCACGGAAGTTCGATGAGCAGTTCTTC. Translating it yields CASSVGTGGARKFDEQFF.

CDR3 residues: CSASTGTFPYEQYF. In DNA, the CDR3 is TGCAGTGCTAGTACCGGGACCTTCCCCTACGAGCAGTACTTC. The chain has TRBV20-1 and TRBJ2-7; D possibly uses TRBD1 or TRBD2 (5 bases each). CDR3 length: 14 residues. Germline-derived CDR1 and CDR2 are DFQATT and SNEGSKA (reference sequence). Trimming removed 3 bases from V and 2 bases from J, with 14 bases in between.

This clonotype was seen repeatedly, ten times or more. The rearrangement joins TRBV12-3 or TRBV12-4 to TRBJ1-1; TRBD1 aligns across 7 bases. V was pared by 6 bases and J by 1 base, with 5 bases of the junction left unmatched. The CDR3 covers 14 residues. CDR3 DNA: TGTGCCAGCAGCCTGGGGACAGAGAACACTGAAGCTTTCTTT. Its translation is CASSLGTENTEAFF.

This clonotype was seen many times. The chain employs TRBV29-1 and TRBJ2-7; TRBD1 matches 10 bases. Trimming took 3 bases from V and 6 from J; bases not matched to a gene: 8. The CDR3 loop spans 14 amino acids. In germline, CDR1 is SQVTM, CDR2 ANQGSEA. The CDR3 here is CSVDPRGQGTEQYF. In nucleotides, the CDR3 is TGCAGCGTTGACCCCCGGGGACAGGGGACCGAGCAGTACTTC.

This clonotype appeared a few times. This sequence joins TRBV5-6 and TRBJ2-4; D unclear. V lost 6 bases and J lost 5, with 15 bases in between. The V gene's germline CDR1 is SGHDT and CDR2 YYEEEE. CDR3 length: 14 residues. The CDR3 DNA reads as TGTGCCAGCACCTTAGGGCCCGGTCAAAACATTCAGTACTTC. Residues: CASTLGPGQNIQYF.

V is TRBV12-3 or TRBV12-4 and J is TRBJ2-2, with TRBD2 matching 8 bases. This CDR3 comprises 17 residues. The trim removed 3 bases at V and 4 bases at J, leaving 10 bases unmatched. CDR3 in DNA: TGTGCCAGCAGTTTCGTCTTAGCGGGGTGGTCCACCGGGGAGCTGTTTTTT. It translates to CASSFVLAGWSTGELFF.

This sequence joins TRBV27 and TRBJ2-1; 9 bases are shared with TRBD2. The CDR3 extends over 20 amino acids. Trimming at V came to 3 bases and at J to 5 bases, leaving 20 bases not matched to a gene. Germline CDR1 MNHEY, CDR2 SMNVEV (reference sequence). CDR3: CASSFYKSGGLLRSDNEQFF. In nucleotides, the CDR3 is TGTGCCAGCAGTTTTTACAAGAGCGGGGGGCTCCTCCGGTCGGACAATGAGCAGTTCTTC.

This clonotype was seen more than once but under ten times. The CDR3 protein is CASTSGGLAGINEQFF. The CDR3 coding sequence is TGTGCCAGCACCTCGGGGGGGCTAGCGGGAATCAATGAGCAGTTCTTC. The chain has TRBV12-3 or TRBV12-4 and TRBJ2-1; 9 bases align to TRBD2. The CDR3 covers 16 residues. Trimming took 7 bases from V and 6 from J; bases not matched to a gene: 13.

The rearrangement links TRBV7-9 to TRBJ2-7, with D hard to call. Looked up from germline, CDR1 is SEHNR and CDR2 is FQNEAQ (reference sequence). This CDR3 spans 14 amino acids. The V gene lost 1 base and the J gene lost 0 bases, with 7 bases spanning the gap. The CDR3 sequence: CASSLDTTSYEQYF. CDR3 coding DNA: TGTGCCAGCAGCTTAGACACTACCTCCTACGAGCAGTACTTC.

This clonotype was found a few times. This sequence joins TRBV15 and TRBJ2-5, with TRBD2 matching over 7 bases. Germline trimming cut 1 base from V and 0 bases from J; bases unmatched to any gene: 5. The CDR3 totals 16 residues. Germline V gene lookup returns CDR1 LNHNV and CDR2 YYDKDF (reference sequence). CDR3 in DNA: TGTGCCACCAGCAGAGGTCTCCTAGCGGACCAAGAGACCCAGTACTTC. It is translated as CATSRGLLADQETQYF.

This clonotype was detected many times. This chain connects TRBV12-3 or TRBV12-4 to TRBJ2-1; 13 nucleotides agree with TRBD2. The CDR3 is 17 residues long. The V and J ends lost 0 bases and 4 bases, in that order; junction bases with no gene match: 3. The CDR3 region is CASSLALAGGLYNEQFF. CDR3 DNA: TGTGCCAGCAGTTTAGCACTAGCGGGAGGGCTATACAATGAGCAGTTCTTC.

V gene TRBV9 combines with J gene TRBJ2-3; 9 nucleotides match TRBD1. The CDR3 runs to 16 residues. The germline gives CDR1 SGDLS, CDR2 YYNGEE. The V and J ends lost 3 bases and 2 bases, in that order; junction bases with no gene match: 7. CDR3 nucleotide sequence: TGTGCCAGCAGCGAGCTCCGGGACAGGGACACAGATACGCAGTATTTT. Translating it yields CASSELRDRDTDTQYF.

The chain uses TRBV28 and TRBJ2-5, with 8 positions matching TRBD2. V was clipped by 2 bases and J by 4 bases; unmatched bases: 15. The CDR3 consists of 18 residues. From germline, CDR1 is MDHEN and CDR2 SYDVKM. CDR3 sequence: CASSLRETSAEVRETQYF. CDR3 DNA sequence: TGTGCCAGCAGTTTAAGGGAGACTAGCGCCGAGGTGAGAGAGACCCAGTACTTC.

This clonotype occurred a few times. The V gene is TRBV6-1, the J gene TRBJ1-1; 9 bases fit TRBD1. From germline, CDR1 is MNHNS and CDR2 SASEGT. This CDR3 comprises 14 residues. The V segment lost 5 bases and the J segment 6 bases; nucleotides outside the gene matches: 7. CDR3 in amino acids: CASSRQGDGAEAFF. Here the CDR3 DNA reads TGTGCCAGCAGTCGACAGGGGGATGGCGCTGAAGCTTTCTTT.

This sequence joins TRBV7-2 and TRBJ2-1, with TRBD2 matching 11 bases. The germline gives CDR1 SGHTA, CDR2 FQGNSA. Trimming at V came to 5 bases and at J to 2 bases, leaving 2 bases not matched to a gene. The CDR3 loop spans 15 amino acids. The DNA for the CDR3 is TGTGCCAGCAGCACTAGCGGGAGTCCCTACAATGAGCAGTTCTTC. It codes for CASSTSGSPYNEQFF.